This T cell receptor beta chain stems from a study of cytomegalovirus exposure and HLA in healthy donors. Study overall: Most genotyped donors, over 70% of fewer than 400, had Caucasian-associated genetic ancestry.

Amplification used 60 Vbeta primers and 13 Jbeta primers. Profiling relied on immunoSEQ multiplex PCR, and the TCRdb table lists in-frame clones only, not all of them. Of approximately 160,000 clones detected, roughly 82% appear once; the ten largest clones hold 1.6%. As for this clone: Its antigen is not known.

The V end lost 4 bases, the J end lost 5 bases, and 17 bases lay between the germline ends. The CDR3 loop spans 15 amino acids. Germline-derived CDR1 and CDR2 are MNHEY and SVGAGI. Findings and caveats of the study: Analysis was carried out at a later point, and it linked a missense DCLRE1C variant to TCR beta V- and J-gene trimming. In terms of immune exposure information, only CMV serostatus was available. In all likelihood, a cluster of highly shared sequence variants was a sequencing artifact.

The chain recombines TRBV6-5 with TRBJ1-2; possibly TRBD1 for D (6 bases). Material for sequencing was PBMCs. The TCR originated in a woman under 40 in good health and CMV-seronegative. CDR3 region: CASSSQGFQGYGYTF. CDR3 bases: TGTGCCAGCAGTTCCCAGGGTTTCCAGGGGTATGGCTACACCTTC.